The 4 T cell receptor beta chains presented below share a single source sample, sequenced in a study of beta chain features in type 1 diabetes. All of the isolated RNA was reverse transcribed, so expressed TCRB transcripts were sequenced. TCRdb's table, derived via immunoSEQ multiplex PCR, lists solely in-frame clones and lacks some. The data contain some 140,000 clones, 9% to 9.5% of them singletons. The sample consisted of central memory CD4+ T cells from blood. These receptors came from a man aged 18-30 years in good health.

This clone was recorded at least ten times. The gene calls are TRBV23-1 and TRBJ1-2; 8 bases line up with TRBD1. TRBV23-1 is given ORF status, its function remaining uncertain. Losses at the gene ends were 0 bases for V and 4 bases for J; bases not matched to a gene: 7. This CDR3 has 16 residues. The CDR3 DNA sequence: TGCGCCAGCAGTCAATCGCGGTCAGGGGGCAGCTATGGCTACACCTTC. Translation gives CASSQSRSGGSYGYTF.

The chain employs TRBV25-1 and TRBJ2-7, with 8 bases aligning to TRBD2. The CDR3 length is 13 residues. V gave up 7 bases and J gave up 2 bases; unmatched junction bases: 4. CDR1 is MGHDK and CDR2 is SYGVNS in the germline V gene. The CDR3 spells CASMASGPYEQYF. CDR3 coding DNA: TGTGCCAGCATGGCTAGCGGGCCCTACGAGCAGTACTTC.

The rearrangement links TRBV29-1 to TRBJ1-3; no clear D gene. The CDR3 is 15 amino acids. Trimming took off 1 base at V and 0 bases at J, with 10 bases between the two ends. Germline V gives CDR1 SQVTM, CDR2 ANQGSEA. This CDR3 reads CSVEGQVLSGNTIYF. The CDR3 DNA follows: TGCAGCGTTGAAGGTCAGGTGCTCTCTGGAAACACCATATATTTT.

As concerns this clone: The sample contains more than one DNA sequence encoding this CDR3. This chain links TRBV5-1 with TRBJ2-3; possible D gene TRBD2, 5 bases. V lost 2 bases, J lost 5 bases, and 9 bases lay in between. This CDR3 spans 13 amino acids. The germline V gene has CDR1 SGHRS and CDR2 YFSETQ. The CDR3 DNA sequence: TGCGCCAGCAGCTTTCCCGGGGAAGATACGCAGTATTTT. This codes for CASSFPGEDTQYF. The complete variable domain, with remaining parts taken from reference TRBV5-1 and TRBJ2-3, reads KAGVTQTPRYLIKTRGQQVTLSCSPISGHRSVSWYQQTPGQGLQFLFEYFSETQRNKGNFPGRFSGRQFSNSRSEMNVSTLELGDSALYLCASSFPGEDTQYFGPGTRLTVL.